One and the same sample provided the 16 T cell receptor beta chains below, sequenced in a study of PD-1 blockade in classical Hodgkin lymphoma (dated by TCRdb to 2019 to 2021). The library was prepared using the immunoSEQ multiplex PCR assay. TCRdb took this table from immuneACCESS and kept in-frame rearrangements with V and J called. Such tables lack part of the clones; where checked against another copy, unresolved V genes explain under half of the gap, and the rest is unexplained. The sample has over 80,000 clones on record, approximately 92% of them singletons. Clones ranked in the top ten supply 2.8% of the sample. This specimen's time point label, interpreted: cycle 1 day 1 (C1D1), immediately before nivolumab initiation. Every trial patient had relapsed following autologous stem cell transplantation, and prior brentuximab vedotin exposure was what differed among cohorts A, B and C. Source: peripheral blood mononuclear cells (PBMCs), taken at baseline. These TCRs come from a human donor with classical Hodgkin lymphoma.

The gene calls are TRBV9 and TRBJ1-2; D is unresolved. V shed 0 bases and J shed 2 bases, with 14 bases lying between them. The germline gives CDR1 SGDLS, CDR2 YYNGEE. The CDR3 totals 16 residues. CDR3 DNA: TGTGCCAGCAGCGTAGCCGCAGGAACCTTAAACTATGGCTACACCTTC. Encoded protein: CASSVAAGTLNYGYTF.

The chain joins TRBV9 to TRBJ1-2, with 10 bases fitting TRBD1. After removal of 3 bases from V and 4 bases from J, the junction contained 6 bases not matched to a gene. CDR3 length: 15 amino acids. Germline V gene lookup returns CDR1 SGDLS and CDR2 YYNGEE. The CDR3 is CASSAGQGLRYGYTF. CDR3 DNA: TGTGCCAGCAGCGCGGGACAGGGGCTCCGCTATGGCTACACCTTC.

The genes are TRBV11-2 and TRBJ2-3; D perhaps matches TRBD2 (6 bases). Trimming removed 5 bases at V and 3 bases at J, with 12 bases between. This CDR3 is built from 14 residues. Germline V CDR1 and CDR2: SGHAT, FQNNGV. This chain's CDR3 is CASSPGTFTDTQYF. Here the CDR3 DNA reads TGTGCCAGCAGCCCCGGGACTTTTACAGATACGCAGTATTTT.

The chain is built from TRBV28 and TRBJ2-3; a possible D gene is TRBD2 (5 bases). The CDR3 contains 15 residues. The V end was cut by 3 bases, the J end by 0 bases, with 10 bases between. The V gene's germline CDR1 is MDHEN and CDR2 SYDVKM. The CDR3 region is CASSFGISSTDTQYF. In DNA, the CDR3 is TGTGCCAGCAGTTTCGGGATTTCTAGCACAGATACGCAGTATTTT.

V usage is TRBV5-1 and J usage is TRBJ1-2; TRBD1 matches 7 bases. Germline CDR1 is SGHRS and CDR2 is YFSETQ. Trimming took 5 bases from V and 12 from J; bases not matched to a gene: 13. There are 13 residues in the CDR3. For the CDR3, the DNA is TGCGCCAGCAGACTCACCGGGACAGCTATTAACACCTTC. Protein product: CASRLTGTAINTF.

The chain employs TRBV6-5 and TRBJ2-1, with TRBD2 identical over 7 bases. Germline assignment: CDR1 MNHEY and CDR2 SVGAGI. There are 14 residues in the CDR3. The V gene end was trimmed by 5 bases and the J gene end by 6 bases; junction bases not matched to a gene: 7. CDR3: CASSGTSVGNEQFF. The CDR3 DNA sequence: TGTGCCAGCAGTGGTACTAGCGTGGGCAATGAGCAGTTCTTC.

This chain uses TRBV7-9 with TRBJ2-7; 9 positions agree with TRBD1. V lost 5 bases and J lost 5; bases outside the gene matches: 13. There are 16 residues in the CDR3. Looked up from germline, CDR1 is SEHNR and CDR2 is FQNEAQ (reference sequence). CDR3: CASSPRMGQGMHEQYF. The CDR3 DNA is TGTGCCAGCAGCCCCCGTATGGGACAGGGCATGCACGAGCAGTACTTC. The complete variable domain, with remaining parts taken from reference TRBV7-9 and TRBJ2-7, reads DTGVSQNPRHKITKRGQNVTFRCDPISEHNRLYWYRQTLGQGPEFLTYFQNEAQLEKSRLLSDRFSAERPKGSFSTLEIQRTEQGDSAMYLCASSPRMGQGMHEQYFGPGTRLTVT.

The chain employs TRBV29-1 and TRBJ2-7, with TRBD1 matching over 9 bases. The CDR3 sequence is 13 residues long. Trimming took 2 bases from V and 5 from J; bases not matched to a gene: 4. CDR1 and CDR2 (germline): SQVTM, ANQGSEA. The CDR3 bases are TGCAGCGTTGAATGGGGACAGGGAGACGAGCAGTACTTC. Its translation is CSVEWGQGDEQYF.

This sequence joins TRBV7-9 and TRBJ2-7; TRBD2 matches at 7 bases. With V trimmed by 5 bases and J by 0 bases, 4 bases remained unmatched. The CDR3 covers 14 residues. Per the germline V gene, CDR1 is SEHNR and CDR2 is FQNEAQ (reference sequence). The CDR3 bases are TGTGCCAGCAGCCGTGAGCGGGGCTCCTACGAGCAGTACTTC. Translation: CASSRERGSYEQYF.

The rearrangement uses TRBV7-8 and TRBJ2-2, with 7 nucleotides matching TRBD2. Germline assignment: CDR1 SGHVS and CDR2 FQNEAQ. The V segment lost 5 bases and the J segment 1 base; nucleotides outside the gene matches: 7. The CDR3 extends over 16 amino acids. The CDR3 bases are TGTGCCAGCAGCGTCCTGGGGAGGGAGAACACCGGGGAGCTGTTTTTT. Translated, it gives CASSVLGRENTGELFF. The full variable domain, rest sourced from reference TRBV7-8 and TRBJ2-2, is GAGVSQSPRYKVAKRGQDVALRCDPISGHVSLFWYQQALGQGPEFLTYFQNEAQLDKSGLPSDRFFAERPEGSVSTLKIQRTQQEDSAVYLCASSVLGRENTGELFFGEGSRLTVL.

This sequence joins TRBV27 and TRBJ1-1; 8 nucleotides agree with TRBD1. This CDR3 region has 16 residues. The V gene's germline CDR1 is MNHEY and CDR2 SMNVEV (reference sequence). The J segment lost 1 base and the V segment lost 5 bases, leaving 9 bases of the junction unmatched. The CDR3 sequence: CASSLRTGSKNTEAFF. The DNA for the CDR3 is TGTGCCAGCAGTCTCCGGACAGGGTCTAAGAACACTGAAGCTTTCTTT.

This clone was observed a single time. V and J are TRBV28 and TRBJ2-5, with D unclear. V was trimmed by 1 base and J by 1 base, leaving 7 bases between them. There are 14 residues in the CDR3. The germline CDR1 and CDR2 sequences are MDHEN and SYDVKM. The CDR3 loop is CASSLSIFQETQYF. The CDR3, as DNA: TGTGCCAGCAGTTTATCGATTTTCCAAGAGACCCAGTACTTC.

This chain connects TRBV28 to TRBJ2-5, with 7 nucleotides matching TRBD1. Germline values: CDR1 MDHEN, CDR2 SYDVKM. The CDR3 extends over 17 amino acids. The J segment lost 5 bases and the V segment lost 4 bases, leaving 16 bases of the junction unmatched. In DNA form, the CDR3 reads TGTGCCAGCAGTTACCTAGGGACAGAGGGGATTTGGGAGACCCAGTACTTC. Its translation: CASSYLGTEGIWETQYF.

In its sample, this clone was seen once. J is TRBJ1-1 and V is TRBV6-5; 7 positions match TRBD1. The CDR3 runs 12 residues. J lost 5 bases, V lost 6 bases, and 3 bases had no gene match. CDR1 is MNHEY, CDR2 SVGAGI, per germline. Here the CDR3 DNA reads TGTGCCAGCAGACCAGGGGGGACTGAAGCTTTCTTT. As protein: CASRPGGTEAFF.

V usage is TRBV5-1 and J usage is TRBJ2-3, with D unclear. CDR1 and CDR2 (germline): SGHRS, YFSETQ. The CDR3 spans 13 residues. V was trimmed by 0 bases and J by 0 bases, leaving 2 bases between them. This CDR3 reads CASSLESTDTQYF. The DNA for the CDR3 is TGCGCCAGCAGCTTGGAAAGCACAGATACGCAGTATTTT.

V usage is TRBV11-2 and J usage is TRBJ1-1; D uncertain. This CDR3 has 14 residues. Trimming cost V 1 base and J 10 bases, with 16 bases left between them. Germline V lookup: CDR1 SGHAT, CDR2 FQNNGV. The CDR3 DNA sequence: TGTGCCAGCAGCTTAGTAAGGGAGAGCCTTGGAGCTTTCTTT. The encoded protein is CASSLVRESLGAFF.